The 13 T cell receptor beta chains in this list originate from one sample, sequenced in a study of blood T cells in healthy people across ages (dated by TCRdb to about 2015). Libraries were made using 5' RACE. The reads were generated on an Illumina HiSeq 2500. A second roughly 6 to 11 cycle PCR used a sample-barcoded 5' primer and a J-beta primer mix. TCRdb reworked the public reads: Q25 trimming with fastp, MiXCR clone assembly, productive beta chains retained. A single entry per CDR3 protein holds the most common genes and DNA from its merged rows. The table for this sample lists roughly 500,000 distinct CDR3 sequences; 25% to 30% of them were counted only once. The ten largest clones take up about 18% of the sample. The specimen sequenced was blood. The origin of the receptors is a woman between 70 and 85 years old in good health.

The genes are TRBV12-3 or TRBV12-4 and TRBJ2-7, with D possibly called TRBD1 or TRBD2 (6 bases each). Between the trimmed V and J ends, which lost 6 bases and 2 bases, there was a span of 29 bases. This CDR3 is built from 19 residues. The CDR3 DNA follows: TGTGCCAGCAGCCACGACTCTCCAAGGCTACAGGGAGGAGCCTACGAGCAGTACTTC. It yields the protein CASSHDSPRLQGGAYEQYF.

This chain links TRBV18 with TRBJ2-3; D unresolved. The CDR3 covers 15 residues. CDR1 and CDR2 from the germline V gene are KGHSH and LQKENI. V was cut by 0 bases and J by 7 bases, with 14 bases left in between. The DNA of the CDR3 is TGTGCCAGCTCACCACCGCAGCAGTTCATGCATACGCAGTATTTT. Its protein is CASSPPQQFMHTQYF.

The V call is TRBV4-3, the J call TRBJ2-3; the match to TRBD2 covers 11 bases. CDR3 length: 16 amino acids. Germline trimming cut 4 bases from V and 13 bases from J; bases unmatched to any gene: 16. Per the germline V gene, CDR1 is LGHNA and CDR2 is YSLEER. The CDR3 coding sequence is TGCGCCAGCAGCCGCACTCTAGCGGGGGGAACAACCAGAGAGTATTTT. Its protein product is CASSRTLAGGTTREYF.

This clonotype was counted a few times. The chain combines TRBV15 with TRBJ2-4; TRBD1 matches 12 bases. J gave up 4 bases and V 4 bases, and 5 bases lay outside the gene matches. The CDR3 totals 16 residues. CDR1 is LNHNV, CDR2 YYDKDF, per germline (reference sequence). The DNA of the CDR3 is TGTGCCACCAGCAACCGGGACAGGGGGCCGAAAAACATTCAGTACTTC. Its protein product is CATSNRDRGPKNIQYF.

V gene TRBV6-5 combines with J gene TRBJ1-2; 7 nucleotides agree with TRBD1. Per germline, CDR1 MNHEY and CDR2 SVGAGI. With V trimmed by 6 bases and J by 8 bases, 9 bases remained unmatched. The CDR3 spans 13 residues. The CDR3: CASRSGDRDGYTF. In DNA, the CDR3 is TGTGCCAGCAGATCGGGAGACAGGGACGGCTACACCTTC.

The chain is built from TRBV29-1 and TRBJ1-4; D might be TRBD1 (6 bases). The germline gives CDR1 SQVTM, CDR2 ANQGSEA. The CDR3 runs 14 residues. Trimming cost V 6 bases and J 0 bases, with 11 bases left between them. In DNA, the CDR3 is TGCAGCGTGCCCGGGACATCAACTAATGAAAAACTGTTTTTT. It specifies CSVPGTSTNEKLFF.

A few counts support this clonotype. Compared with germline, one end of the junction differs, possibly owing to a read error. The chain carries TRBV4-2 and TRBJ2-1; maybe TRBD2 (5 bases). The CDR3 contains 12 residues. Germline V CDR1 and CDR2: LGHNA, YNFKEQ. The CDR3 coding sequence is TGTGCCAGCAGTCAAGATCGACTAGAGCAGTTCTTC. Its protein is CASSQDRLEQFF.

This clonotype has more than one count but fewer than ten. The chain couples TRBV15 to TRBJ2-5; 9 nucleotides align to TRBD1. Germline CDR1 is LNHNV and CDR2 is YYDKDF (reference sequence). Unmatched junction bases numbered 5, after V lost 1 base and J lost 2 bases. The CDR3 is made up of 16 amino acids. CDR3 DNA: TGTGCCACCAGCAGAGTAAGGACAGGGGTGCAAGAGACCCAGTACTTC. This gives the protein CATSRVRTGVQETQYF. The full variable domain, in which reference TRBV15 and TRBJ2-5 provide the parts outside the CDR3, is DAMVIQNPRYQVTQFGKPVTLSCSQTLNHNVMYWYQQKSSQAPKLLFHYYDKDFNNEADTPDNFQSRRPNTSFCFLDIRSPGLGDTAMYLCATSRVRTGVQETQYFGPGTRLLVL.

This clonotype was detected only a few times. The chain employs TRBV11-2 and TRBJ1-2; 12 bases are a match to TRBD1. The V and J ends lost 3 bases and 9 bases, in that order; junction bases with no gene match: 2. The germline CDR1 and CDR2 sequences are SGHAT and FQNNGV. The length of the CDR3 is 13 residues. DNA for the CDR3: TGTGCCAGCAGCTTCGGGACAGGGGGCAGCTACACCTTC. Residues: CASSFGTGGSYTF.

This clonotype has only a few counts. The rearrangement links TRBV11-2 to TRBJ1-1; D unresolved. V was pared by 3 bases and J by 7 bases, with 15 bases between. Germline V gene lookup returns CDR1 SGHAT and CDR2 FQNNGV. This CDR3 has 14 residues. CDR3 protein: CASSFPSGRLEAFF. The CDR3 DNA reads as TGTGCCAGCAGCTTCCCGTCAGGCCGCCTTGAAGCTTTCTTT. The full variable domain, with the rest looked up from reference TRBV11-2 and TRBJ1-1, is EAGVAQSPRYKIIEKRQSVAFWCNPISGHATLYWYQQILGQGPKLLIQFQNNGVVDDSQLPKDRFSAERLKGVDSTLKIQPAKLEDSAVYLCASSFPSGRLEAFFGQGTRLTVV.

This clonotype appeared a few times. The CDR3 sequence is CASSQDLSTLQETQYF. CDR3 nucleotides: TGTGCCAGCAGCCAAGATTTGAGCACCCTTCAAGAGACCCAGTACTTC. The chain combines TRBV14 with TRBJ2-5, with D hard to call. This CDR3 has 16 amino acids. The V and J ends lost 0 bases and 2 bases respectively, with 13 bases between them. Per germline, CDR1 SGHDN and CDR2 FVKESK.

This clonotype was observed a handful of times. A junction boundary mismatches the germline segment, possibly from a read error. The chain has TRBV7-2 and TRBJ2-1; no clear D. This CDR3 contains 16 residues. The germline gives CDR1 SGHTA, CDR2 FQGNSA. The CDR3, as DNA: TGTGCCAGTAGCCCTTATAGGGTTAGCTCCTACAGTGAGCGGTTCTTC. Protein sequence: CASSPYRVSSYSERFF.

The gene calls are TRBV29-1 and TRBJ2-5; no definite D call. Germline CDR1 reads SQVTM; CDR2 reads ANQGSEA. Trimming removed 6 bases at V and 5 bases at J, with 10 bases between. The CDR3 runs to 11 residues. CDR3 bases: TGCAGCGTGAGTGCTGGGGAGACCCAGTACTTC. Translation gives CSVSAGETQYF.